A selection of T cell receptor beta chains follows, all from one sample in a study of blood T cell repertoires in COVID-19. Produced via immunoSEQ multiplex PCR; TCRdb's table is partial and in-frame only. Here the sample spans fewer than 250,000 clones, around 86% being singletons. Source material: peripheral blood. These receptors were collected from a woman aged 60-70 years who had recovered from COVID-19. Each CDR3 is given with its conserved first and last residue. D genes are given only for firm matches. Rows give clone size only sometimes, using once, few, many, or a class for an expanded clone.

j_gene	abundance	d_gene	v_gene	CDR3nt	CDR3aa
TRBJ1-4	-	-	TRBV5-1	TGCGCCAGCAGCTTGAATATTCGGGACATAACAACTAATGAAAAACTGTTTTTT	CASSLNIRDITTNEKLFF
TRBJ1-6	-	-	TRBV10-3	TGTGCCATCAGGCAGGGGATCTCCTATAATTCACCCCTCCACTTT	CAIRQGISYNSPLHF
TRBJ2-3	-	-	TRBV7-3	TGTGCCAGCAGCTGGGGACACGGCACAGATACGCAGTATTTT	CASSWGHGTDTQYF
TRBJ2-1	few	-	TRBV29-1	TGCAGCGTTCTCTTACTAGACGAGCAGTTCTTC	CSVLLLDEQFF
TRBJ2-7	-	-	TRBV20-1	TGCAGTGCTAGTGAGGGGGGGCACGGCGAGCAGTACTTC	CSASEGGHGEQYF
TRBJ1-2	-	TRBD1	TRBV7-2	TGTGCCAGCAGCTTAGGGGGGACAGGACAATACTATGGCTACACCTTC	CASSLGGTGQYYGYTF
TRBJ1-3	-	-	TRBV27	TGTGCCAGCAGTTTGTCAGGTTCTGGAAACACCATATATTTT	CASSLSGSGNTIYF
TRBJ1-5	-	TRBD1	TRBV3-1/TRBV3-2	TGTGCCAGCAGCCTTGGGCCCGGGACAGGATCACAGCCCCAGCATTTT	CASSLGPGTGSQPQHF
TRBJ1-2	-	-	TRBV4-3	TGCGCCAGCAGCCAAGATCTTCTCTCGCGATCTGGTAACGGCTACACCTTC	CASSQDLLSRSGNGYTF
TRBJ2-5	once	TRBD2	TRBV7-3	TGTGCCAGCAGCCCAAGGAGTACTAGCGGGGGCTCCGAGACCCAGTACTTC	CASSPRSTSGGSETQYF
TRBJ2-1	-	TRBD1	TRBV7-9	TGTGCCAGCAGCTTGGTTAACAGGGGGCGGAATGAGCAGTTCTTC	CASSLVNRGRNEQFF
TRBJ1-6	-	TRBD1	TRBV7-9	TGTGCCAGCAGCGTTGGACAGGGTCGGAATTCACCCCTCCACTTT	CASSVGQGRNSPLHF
TRBJ1-4	-	TRBD1	TRBV18	TGTGCCAGCTCACCACCGACAGGGGAAGTGAAAAAACTGTTTTTT	CASSPPTGEVKKLFF
TRBJ2-1	-	-	TRBV5-1	TGCGCCAGCAGCTTTGTACGGCGGCCGGGGGAGCAGTTCTTC	CASSFVRRPGEQFF
TRBJ2-7	many	-	TRBV4-3	TGCGCCAGCAGCCTGAACAGGGTCTCCTACGAGCAGTACTTC	CASSLNRVSYEQYF
TRBJ1-6	-	TRBD1	TRBV5-4	TGTGCCAGCAGCCCGGGACAGGTGACTTCACCCCTCCACTTT	CASSPGQVTSPLHF
TRBJ1-2	few	-	TRBV20-1	TGCAGTGCGATTGCAGGGAAGAGCTACACCTTC	CSAIAGKSYTF
TRBJ2-5	-	TRBD2	TRBV27	TGTGCCAGCAGTTTATTGGGGGGGGGAGAGACCCAGTACTTC	CASSLLGGGETQYF
TRBJ2-3	once	-	TRBV11-3	TGTGCCAGCAGCCGCGAAGGGCAGGGGTTCGCAGATACGCAGTATTTT	CASSREGQGFADTQYF
TRBJ1-5	-	TRBD1	TRBV4-1	TGCGCCAGCAGCCAAGATGGGACAGGCTATAGCAATCAGCCCCAGCATTTT	CASSQDGTGYSNQPQHF
TRBJ1-2	-	TRBD1	TRBV6-2/TRBV6-3	TGTGCCAGCAGTTACCCGGGACAGGCGCTATCTGGCTACACCTTC	CASSYPGQALSGYTF
TRBJ1-5	-	-	TRBV5-1	TGCGCCAGCAGGGAGGGGGGGCGAGATCAGCCCCAGCATTTT	CASREGGRDQPQHF
TRBJ2-1	-	-	TRBV6-2/TRBV6-3	TGTGCCAGCAGTTACCTCAGGGTCAATGAGCAGTTCTTC	CASSYLRVNEQFF
TRBJ1-1	-	-	TRBV12-3/TRBV12-4	TGTGCCAGCAGTTTAATAGGGGACACTGAAGCTTTCTTT	CASSLIGDTEAFF
TRBJ2-7	-	TRBD1	TRBV18	TGTGCCAGCTCAGTACTCACTCCGGGACAGGGGCTCTACGAGCAGTACTTC	CASSVLTPGQGLYEQYF
TRBJ2-7	-	-	TRBV28	TGTGCCAGCAGTTTGCGACAAATCTACGAGCAGTACTTC	CASSLRQIYEQYF
TRBJ1-2	-	TRBD1	TRBV25-1	TGTGCCAGCAGAACAGGGGCCTATGGCTACACCTTC	CASRTGAYGYTF
TRBJ1-3	-	TRBD1	TRBV7-2	TGTGCCAGCAGCTTGAAGGGGGCCTCTGGAAACACCATATATTTT	CASSLKGASGNTIYF
TRBJ1-6	few	-	TRBV5-6	TGTGCCAGCAGCTTGTACCGGGATTCATCTTCACCCCTCCACTTT	CASSLYRDSSSPLHF
TRBJ2-1	-	TRBD2	TRBV4-3	TGCGCCAGCAGCCAAGTAAGGACTAGGGGCTTTTACAATGAGCAGTTCTTC	CASSQVRTRGFYNEQFF
TRBJ2-4	-	-	TRBV28	TGTGCCAGCAACGCCCAGGGCATTCAGTACTTC	CASNAQGIQYF